Listed below are T cell receptor beta chains from one sample, sequenced in a study of a mutant IDH1 vaccine in newly diagnosed glioma. These receptors' antigens are unknown. The method was immunoSEQ multiplex PCR; TCRdb's version includes in-frame clones alone and lacks a portion of them. The sample includes over 30,000 clones, approximately 90% of them seen just once. The material sequenced was PBMCs, taken from a glioma patient whose treatment included an IDH1 peptide vaccine. The receptors originated from a woman in her twenties or thirties with glioma. The CDR3 runs from the conserved cysteine through the conserved F or W. The order of the fields is clone size, V gene, J gene, D gene, CDR3 DNA, CDR3 protein. D genes are given only for firm matches. Clone size is stated in some rows and not others, as once, few, many or a class when expanded.

clone_size: .
v_call: TRBV5-1
j_call: TRBJ1-2
d_call: .
cdr3_nt: TGCGCCAGCAGCTCAGGCTTGTCTAACTATGGCTACACCTTC
cdr3_aa: CASSSGLSNYGYTF

clone_size: .
v_call: TRBV5-4
j_call: TRBJ1-2
d_call: .
cdr3_nt: TGTGCCAGCAGCTCCGGGGGGAACCCCCATGGCTACACCTTC
cdr3_aa: CASSSGGNPHGYTF

clone_size: once
v_call: TRBV7-6
j_call: TRBJ1-6
d_call: .
cdr3_nt: TGTGCCAGCAGCTTAGTCGCGCCCCCGGGATCACCCCTCCACTTT
cdr3_aa: CASSLVAPPGSPLHF

clone_size: .
v_call: TRBV6-1
j_call: TRBJ2-7
d_call: TRBD1
cdr3_nt: TGTGCCAGCGGGACAGGGGGGTCCTACGAGCAGTACTTC
cdr3_aa: CASGTGGSYEQYF

clone_size: .
v_call: TRBV19
j_call: TRBJ2-7
d_call: TRBD1
cdr3_nt: TGTGCCAGTAGTATCACAGGGGCCTCCTACGAGCAGTACTTC
cdr3_aa: CASSITGASYEQYF

clone_size: .
v_call: TRBV19
j_call: TRBJ2-1
d_call: TRBD2
cdr3_nt: TGTGCCAGTAGTTCCTCCTGGACTAGCGGCGAGCAGTTCTTC
cdr3_aa: CASSSSWTSGEQFF

clone_size: .
v_call: TRBV5-5
j_call: TRBJ1-2
d_call: .
cdr3_nt: TGTGCCAGCAGCGGGACGGTAGCTAACTATGGCTACACCTTC
cdr3_aa: CASSGTVANYGYTF

clone_size: .
v_call: TRBV25-1
j_call: TRBJ1-2
d_call: .
cdr3_nt: TGTGCCAGCAGTGTAGGACCTAGTCTCTACACCTTC
cdr3_aa: CASSVGPSLYTF

clone_size: .
v_call: TRBV6-5
j_call: TRBJ1-2
d_call: TRBD1
cdr3_nt: TGTGCCAGCAGTCAGGGACAGGGTGATGGCTACACCTTC
cdr3_aa: CASSQGQGDGYTF

clone_size: .
v_call: TRBV7-8
j_call: TRBJ2-7
d_call: TRBD1
cdr3_nt: TGTGCCAGCAGCTTACGGGACAGGGAAACGTACGAGCAGTACTTC
cdr3_aa: CASSLRDRETYEQYF

clone_size: .
v_call: TRBV4-3
j_call: TRBJ1-2
d_call: .
cdr3_nt: TGCGCCAGCAGCCAAGAAGAGGCCAGGTTGGGCTATGGCTACACCTTC
cdr3_aa: CASSQEEARLGYGYTF

clone_size: few
v_call: TRBV10-3
j_call: TRBJ2-2
d_call: TRBD2
cdr3_nt: TGTGCCACTCTGGGACTAGCGGGGCCCAACACCGGGGAGCTGTTTTTT
cdr3_aa: CATLGLAGPNTGELFF

clone_size: few
v_call: TRBV5-4
j_call: TRBJ1-2
d_call: .
cdr3_nt: TGTGCCAGCAGCTCGGTCGGGGGCTACACCTTC
cdr3_aa: CASSSVGGYTF

clone_size: once
v_call: TRBV5-1
j_call: TRBJ2-5
d_call: .
cdr3_nt: TGCGCCAGCAGCCGAAGGACAGAAGAGACCCAGTACTTC
cdr3_aa: CASSRRTEETQYF

clone_size: few
v_call: TRBV29-1
j_call: TRBJ1-2
d_call: TRBD1
cdr3_nt: TGCAGCGTCGCCGGGACAGTAGGTTGGGTCAGTGGCTACACCTTC
cdr3_aa: CSVAGTVGWVSGYTF

clone_size: .
v_call: TRBV18
j_call: TRBJ1-4
d_call: .
cdr3_nt: TGTGCCAGCTCACCAATCTGGGGACCGGAAAAACTGTTTTTT
cdr3_aa: CASSPIWGPEKLFF

clone_size: .
v_call: TRBV10-3
j_call: TRBJ1-6
d_call: .
cdr3_nt: TGTGCCATCCAGGGGAAGGGTAATTCACCCCTCCACTTT
cdr3_aa: CAIQGKGNSPLHF

clone_size: .
v_call: TRBV9
j_call: TRBJ1-2
d_call: .
cdr3_nt: TGTGCCAGCAGCGTAGGAAGTCCCTATGGCTACACCTTC
cdr3_aa: CASSVGSPYGYTF

clone_size: .
v_call: TRBV5-6
j_call: TRBJ1-4
d_call: .
cdr3_nt: TGTGCCAGCAGCTTAGTAGGGGATAATGAAAAACTGTTTTTT
cdr3_aa: CASSLVGDNEKLFF

clone_size: .
v_call: TRBV27
j_call: TRBJ1-5
d_call: .
cdr3_nt: TGTGCCAGCAGCCCAGGTTTTAGCAATCAGCCCCAGCATTTT
cdr3_aa: CASSPGFSNQPQHF

clone_size: .
v_call: TRBV7-8
j_call: TRBJ1-2
d_call: TRBD1
cdr3_nt: TGTGCCAGCAGCTTGGGACAGGGGGCCAATATAAACTATGGCTACACCTTC
cdr3_aa: CASSLGQGANINYGYTF

clone_size: .
v_call: TRBV25-1
j_call: TRBJ1-2
d_call: .
cdr3_nt: TGTGCCAGCAGTGACCAGGGTACTAACTATGGCTACACCTTC
cdr3_aa: CASSDQGTNYGYTF

clone_size: .
v_call: TRBV4-1
j_call: TRBJ1-1
d_call: .
cdr3_nt: TGCGCCAGCAGCCACCGGGGGATGAACACTGAAGCTTTCTTT
cdr3_aa: CASSHRGMNTEAFF

clone_size: .
v_call: TRBV7-9
j_call: TRBJ1-6
d_call: TRBD1
cdr3_nt: TGTGCCAGCAGGAGGGACAGAAGCTCCTATAATTCACCCCTCCACTTT
cdr3_aa: CASRRDRSSYNSPLHF

clone_size: .
v_call: TRBV19
j_call: TRBJ1-6
d_call: TRBD1
cdr3_nt: TGTGCCAGTAGTATGGGAGACAGGGGAGTCTCACCCCTCCACTTT
cdr3_aa: CASSMGDRGVSPLHF

clone_size: .
v_call: TRBV2
j_call: TRBJ1-2
d_call: .
cdr3_nt: TGTGCCAGCAGTGTCGGGATTTATGGCTACACCTTC
cdr3_aa: CASSVGIYGYTF

clone_size: .
v_call: TRBV4-3
j_call: TRBJ1-4
d_call: .
cdr3_nt: TGCGCCAGCAGCCAAGGTGGACGGAGACAGCTAGAAAAACTGTTTTTT
cdr3_aa: CASSQGGRRQLEKLFF

clone_size: .
v_call: TRBV29-1
j_call: TRBJ2-1
d_call: .
cdr3_nt: TGCAGCGTTGCCCACCCGGGCAATGAGCAGTTCTTC
cdr3_aa: CSVAHPGNEQFF

clone_size: once
v_call: TRBV5-1
j_call: TRBJ2-1
d_call: TRBD1
cdr3_nt: TGCGCCAGCAGCTTGGATTCCTTCCGGACAGGGGGCGCGGAAGGACAGTTCTTC
cdr3_aa: CASSLDSFRTGGAEGQFF

clone_size: large
v_call: TRBV4-1
j_call: TRBJ1-1
d_call: .
cdr3_nt: TGCGCCAGCAGCCAAGAAGGGGCAGCTTACACTGAAGCTTTCTTT
cdr3_aa: CASSQEGAAYTEAFF

clone_size: .
v_call: TRBV19
j_call: TRBJ2-1
d_call: TRBD2
cdr3_nt: TGTGCCAGTTCTTACACCGGGACTAGCGCCTACAATGAGCAGTTCTTC
cdr3_aa: CASSYTGTSAYNEQFF

clone_size: .
v_call: TRBV27
j_call: TRBJ1-1
d_call: .
cdr3_nt: TGTGCCAGCAGTCAGACATCGAGGAACACTGAAGCTTTCTTT
cdr3_aa: CASSQTSRNTEAFF

clone_size: .
v_call: TRBV7-6
j_call: TRBJ2-5
d_call: .
cdr3_nt: TGTGCCAGCAGCTTAGTGCTGATTGGGGAGACCCAGTACTTC
cdr3_aa: CASSLVLIGETQYF

clone_size: .
v_call: TRBV29-1
j_call: TRBJ2-3
d_call: .
cdr3_nt: TGCAGCGTTGCGATCCGACACACAGATACGCAGTATTTT
cdr3_aa: CSVAIRHTDTQYF

clone_size: .
v_call: TRBV5-5
j_call: TRBJ2-2
d_call: .
cdr3_nt: TGTGCCAGCAGCTTGCCAACGACGAGGACCGGGGAGCTGTTTTTT
cdr3_aa: CASSLPTTRTGELFF

clone_size: .
v_call: TRBV7-2
j_call: TRBJ2-5
d_call: .
cdr3_nt: TGTGCCAGCAGCTTATGGAGGGGTGAAGAGACCCAGTACTTC
cdr3_aa: CASSLWRGEETQYF

clone_size: .
v_call: TRBV11-2
j_call: TRBJ2-2
d_call: .
cdr3_nt: TGTGCCAGCAGCCACCCGAAAGGGAAGGTTGCGAACACCGGGGAGCTGTTTTTT
cdr3_aa: CASSHPKGKVANTGELFF

clone_size: .
v_call: TRBV19
j_call: TRBJ1-6
d_call: .
cdr3_nt: TGTGCCAGTAGTGCCCTACAGGGCCCCGGTGGGCCCCTCCACTTT
cdr3_aa: CASSALQGPGGPLHF

clone_size: few
v_call: TRBV30
j_call: TRBJ1-5
d_call: .
cdr3_nt: TGTGCCTGGAGTGTAAGGGTCCGACAGCCCAATCAGCCCCAGCATTTT
cdr3_aa: CAWSVRVRQPNQPQHF

clone_size: .
v_call: TRBV6-5
j_call: TRBJ1-5
d_call: .
cdr3_nt: TGTGCCAGCAGTTACTTTCAGGGTAATCAGCCCCAGCATTTT
cdr3_aa: CASSYFQGNQPQHF

clone_size: .
v_call: TRBV7-9
j_call: TRBJ1-2
d_call: TRBD1
cdr3_nt: TGTGCCAGCAGCCCCGGGACAGGGGGTCATCCCAACTATGGCTACACCTTC
cdr3_aa: CASSPGTGGHPNYGYTF

clone_size: .
v_call: TRBV5-6
j_call: TRBJ1-4
d_call: .
cdr3_nt: TGTGCCAGCAGCTTGGGAAAATCAACTAATGAAAAACTGTTTTTT
cdr3_aa: CASSLGKSTNEKLFF

clone_size: .
v_call: TRBV4-2
j_call: TRBJ2-7
d_call: TRBD2
cdr3_nt: TGTGCCAGCAGCCACCGGGAGGGGGTTTGGGAGCAGTACTTC
cdr3_aa: CASSHREGVWEQYF

clone_size: .
v_call: TRBV9
j_call: TRBJ1-4
d_call: .
cdr3_nt: TGTGCCAGCAGTGAGGGGGCAACTAATGAAAAACTGTTTTTT
cdr3_aa: CASSEGATNEKLFF

clone_size: .
v_call: TRBV6-6
j_call: TRBJ2-5
d_call: TRBD1
cdr3_nt: TGTGCCAGCAAGAAACAGGGGCCCCAAGAGACCCAGTACTTC
cdr3_aa: CASKKQGPQETQYF

clone_size: .
v_call: TRBV4-1
j_call: TRBJ1-4
d_call: .
cdr3_nt: TGCGCCAGCAGCCCGCCGACGTATGAAAAACTGTTTTTT
cdr3_aa: CASSPPTYEKLFF

clone_size: .
v_call: TRBV4-3
j_call: TRBJ1-4
d_call: .
cdr3_nt: TGCGCCAGCAGCCAAGATTGGGGGAGGGTTGGTGAAAAACTGTTTTTT
cdr3_aa: CASSQDWGRVGEKLFF

clone_size: .
v_call: TRBV6-5
j_call: TRBJ1-3
d_call: .
cdr3_nt: TGTGCCAGCAGTTACTCTGAGCTGGGTCAGAACACCATATATTTT
cdr3_aa: CASSYSELGQNTIYF

clone_size: .
v_call: TRBV18
j_call: TRBJ2-2
d_call: .
cdr3_nt: TGTGCCAGCTCAGCGAATACCGGGGAGCTGTTTTTT
cdr3_aa: CASSANTGELFF

clone_size: .
v_call: TRBV6-5
j_call: TRBJ1-6
d_call: .
cdr3_nt: TGTGCCAGCAGCCAGAGGTTGTTTTCACCCCTCCACTTT
cdr3_aa: CASSQRLFSPLHF

clone_size: .
v_call: TRBV4-1
j_call: TRBJ1-2
d_call: .
cdr3_nt: TGCGCCAGCAGCCACCTCGGAGTGCGAGGCTACACCTTC
cdr3_aa: CASSHLGVRGYTF

clone_size: .
v_call: TRBV5-5
j_call: TRBJ1-1
d_call: .
cdr3_nt: TGTGCCAGCAGCTTGGCCGTCGAAGCTTTCTTT
cdr3_aa: CASSLAVEAFF

clone_size: .
v_call: TRBV2
j_call: TRBJ2-2
d_call: .
cdr3_nt: TGTGCCAGCAGTGTACAGGCCCCGAACACCGGGGAGCTGTTTTTT
cdr3_aa: CASSVQAPNTGELFF

clone_size: .
v_call: TRBV19
j_call: TRBJ1-5
d_call: TRBD1
cdr3_nt: TGTGCCAGTAGTATAGATCTTTCCGGGACAGGGGGGAATCAGCCCCAGCATTTT
cdr3_aa: CASSIDLSGTGGNQPQHF